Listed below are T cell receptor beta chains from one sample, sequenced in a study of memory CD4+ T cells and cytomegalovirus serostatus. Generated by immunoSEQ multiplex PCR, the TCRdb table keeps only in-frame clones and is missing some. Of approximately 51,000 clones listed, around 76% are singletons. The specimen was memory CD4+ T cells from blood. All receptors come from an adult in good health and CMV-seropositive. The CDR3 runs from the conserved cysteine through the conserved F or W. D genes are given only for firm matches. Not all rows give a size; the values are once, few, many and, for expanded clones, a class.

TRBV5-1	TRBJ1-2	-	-	CASSPAEGYGYTF	TGCGCCAGCAGCCCGGCAGAGGGCTATGGCTACACCTTC
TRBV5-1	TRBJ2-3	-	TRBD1	CASGGTGGTDTQYF	TGCGCCAGCGGCGGGACAGGGGGCACAGATACGCAGTATTTT
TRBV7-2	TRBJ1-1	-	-	CASSLQARRGEAFF	TGTGCCAGCAGCTTACAGGCACGTCGTGGTGAAGCTTTCTTT
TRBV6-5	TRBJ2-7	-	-	CATMTADSYEQYF	TGTGCCACTATGACAGCGGACTCCTACGAGCAGTACTTC
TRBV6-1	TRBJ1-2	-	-	CASSDYRHYGYTF	TGTGCCAGCAGTGATTACAGACACTATGGCTACACCTTC
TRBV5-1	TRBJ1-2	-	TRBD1	CASSPTGDRVDYGYTF	TGCGCCAGCAGCCCCACAGGCGACAGGGTGGACTATGGCTACACCTTC
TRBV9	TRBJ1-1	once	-	CASSVDGGAANTEAFF	TGTGCCAGCAGCGTAGATGGGGGGGCGGCGAACACTGAAGCTTTCTTT
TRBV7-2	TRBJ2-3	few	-	CASSPYRATDTQYF	TGTGCCAGCAGCCCTTATCGGGCGACAGATACGCAGTATTTT
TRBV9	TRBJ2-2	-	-	CASSHFQGREDTGELFF	TGTGCCAGCAGCCATTTTCAGGGGCGTGAGGACACCGGGGAGCTGTTTTTT
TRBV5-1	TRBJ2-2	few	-	CASSFTSRAGELFF	TGCGCCAGCAGCTTTACGAGCCGGGCCGGGGAGCTGTTTTTT